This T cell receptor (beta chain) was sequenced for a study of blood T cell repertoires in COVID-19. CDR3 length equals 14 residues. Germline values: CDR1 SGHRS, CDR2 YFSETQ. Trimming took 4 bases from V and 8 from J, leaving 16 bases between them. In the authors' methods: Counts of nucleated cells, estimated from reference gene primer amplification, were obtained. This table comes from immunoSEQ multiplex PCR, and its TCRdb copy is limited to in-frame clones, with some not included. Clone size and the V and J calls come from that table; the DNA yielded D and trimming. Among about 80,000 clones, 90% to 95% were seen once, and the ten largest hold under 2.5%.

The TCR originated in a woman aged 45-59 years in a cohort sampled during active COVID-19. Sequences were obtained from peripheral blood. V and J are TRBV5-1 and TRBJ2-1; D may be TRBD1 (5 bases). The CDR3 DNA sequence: TGCGCCAGCAGCGGGGCTAGTCATGGCGATGAGCAGTTCTTC. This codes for CASSGASHGDEQFF.